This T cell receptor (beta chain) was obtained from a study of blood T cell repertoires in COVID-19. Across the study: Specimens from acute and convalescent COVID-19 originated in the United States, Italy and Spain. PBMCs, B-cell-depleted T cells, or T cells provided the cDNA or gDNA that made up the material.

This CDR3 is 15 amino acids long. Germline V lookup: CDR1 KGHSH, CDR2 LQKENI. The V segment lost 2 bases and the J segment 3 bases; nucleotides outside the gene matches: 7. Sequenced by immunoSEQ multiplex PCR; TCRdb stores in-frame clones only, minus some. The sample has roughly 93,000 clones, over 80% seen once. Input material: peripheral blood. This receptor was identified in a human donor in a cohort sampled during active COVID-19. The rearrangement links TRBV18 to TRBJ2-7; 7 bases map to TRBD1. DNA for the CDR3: TGTGCCAGCTCACCAACCGGACAGGCCTACTACGAGCAGTACTTC. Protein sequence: CASSPTGQAYYEQYF.